These 22 T cell receptor beta chains came from one sample sequenced in a study of blood T cell repertoires in COVID-19. Data came from immunoSEQ multiplex PCR; TCRdb stores just in-frame clones and leaves some out. Of tens of thousands of clones in the sample, 89% are singletons; the top ten hold less than 2.5%. What was sequenced was peripheral blood. These receptors were taken from a man aged 50-59 years with acute or convalescent COVID-19.

The rearrangement links TRBV24-1 to TRBJ2-2; 7 bases fit TRBD2. The CDR3 consists of 14 residues. V lost 9 bases, J lost 7 bases, and 10 bases stayed unmatched. The V gene's germline CDR1 is KGHDR and CDR2 SFDVKD. CDR3 loop: CATSSGATHGELFF. The CDR3 nucleotides read TGTGCCACCTCAAGCGGGGCCACCCACGGGGAGCTGTTTTTT.

The V gene is TRBV7-2, the J gene TRBJ1-1; 7 bases line up with TRBD1. The J segment lost 5 bases and the V segment lost 3 bases, leaving 3 bases of the junction unmatched. Looked up from germline, CDR1 is SGHTA and CDR2 is FQGNSA. There are 13 residues in the CDR3. The CDR3 nucleotides are TGTGCCAGCAGCTTCGGGACAGCGACTGAAGCTTTCTTT. It yields the protein CASSFGTATEAFF.

This chain connects TRBV6-6 to TRBJ1-6; D is unresolved. CDR3 length: 14 residues. Germline values: CDR1 MNHNY, CDR2 SVGAGI (reference sequence). V was clipped by 4 bases and J by 0 bases, with 4 bases between them. The chain's CDR3 is CASSSSSYNSPLHF. CDR3 coding DNA: TGTGCCAGCAGTTCGAGCTCCTATAATTCACCCCTCCACTTT.

This chain uses TRBV19 with TRBJ2-7, with D perhaps TRBD2 (5 bases). The germline V gene encodes CDR1 LNHDA and CDR2 SQIVND (reference sequence). Trimming cost V 5 bases and J 3 bases, with 14 bases left between them. The CDR3 runs 14 residues. CDR3: CASSGSAGLYEQYF. In DNA, the CDR3 is TGTGCCAGTAGTGGGTCGGCAGGACTCTACGAGCAGTACTTC.

This clone was counted once. The gene calls are TRBV7-6 and TRBJ2-1; TRBD2 matches at 9 bases. V was clipped by 4 bases and J by 0 bases; unmatched bases: 13. The CDR3 is made up of 19 amino acids. Germline V gene lookup returns CDR1 SGHVS and CDR2 FNYEAQ. The CDR3 nucleotides read TGTGCCAGCAGCTCCCTTCCGCGGGGGGGCCCCGGCTCCTACAATGAGCAGTTCTTC. Translation: CASSSLPRGGPGSYNEQFF.

This chain uses TRBV3-1 (or the pseudogene TRBV3-2) with TRBJ2-5; 7 bases align to TRBD1. The junction had 2 bases not matched to a gene; V was cut back by 3 bases and J by 1 base. Per the germline V gene, CDR1 is LGHDT and CDR2 is YNNKEL (reference sequence). CDR3 length: 14 amino acids. CDR3 bases: TGTGCCAGCAGCCACGGGACAGTCCAAGAGACCCAGTACTTC. As protein: CASSHGTVQETQYF.

The chain recombines TRBV12-3 or TRBV12-4 with TRBJ1-5; D is uncertain. CDR3 length: 13 amino acids. V lost 6 bases and J 5 bases, leaving 11 bases between the germline ends. The DNA for the CDR3 is TGTGCCAGCAGCCCTTGGCCCGATCAGCCCCAGCATTTT. Its translation: CASSPWPDQPQHF.

The chain is built from TRBV28 and TRBJ2-7; 8 positions match TRBD1. CDR1 MDHEN and CDR2 SYDVKM come from the germline V gene. The CDR3 is 15 residues long. J was trimmed by 3 bases and V by 8 bases; bases with no gene match: 12. CDR3 in DNA: TGTGCCAGCGTACTAGGGACAGGTTTAGGCTACGAGCAGTACTTC. Its protein product is CASVLGTGLGYEQYF.

V is TRBV10-2 and J is TRBJ2-2; 9 bases map to TRBD1. CDR1 is WSHSY, CDR2 SAAADI, per germline. V dropped 6 bases and J dropped 2; count of bases not matched to a gene: 4. The CDR3 loop spans 15 amino acids. The DNA for the CDR3 is TGCGCCAGCAGATTGGACAGGGGAAACACCGGGGAGCTGTTTTTT. This codes for CASRLDRGNTGELFF.

The chain carries TRBV12-3 or TRBV12-4 and TRBJ2-7, with TRBD2 as a possible D gene (7 bases). CDR3 length equals 12 residues. The V gene lost 3 bases and the J gene lost 6 bases, with 9 bases spanning the gap. The chain's CDR3 is CASSLRGGEQYF. The CDR3 DNA sequence: TGTGCCAGCAGTTTGAGGGGGGGCGAGCAGTACTTC.

The chain uses TRBV29-1 and TRBJ1-1; D is uncertain. Trimming pared 7 bases from V and 2 bases from J, leaving 11 bases between. CDR1 and CDR2 (germline): SQVTM, ANQGSEA. The CDR3 consists of 12 residues. The CDR3 sequence: CSAGKDNTEAFF. CDR3 in DNA: TGCAGCGCCGGGAAAGATAACACTGAAGCTTTCTTT. The whole variable domain, filled in from reference TRBV29-1 and TRBJ1-1, reads SAVISQKPSRDICQRGTSLTIQCQVDSQVTMMFWYRQQPGQSLTLIATANQGSEATYESGFVIDKFPISRPNLTFSTLTVSNMSPEDSSIYLCSAGKDNTEAFFGQGTRLTVV.

J is TRBJ2-1 and V is TRBV5-1, with D tentatively TRBD1 (6 bases). V was trimmed by 8 bases and J by 7 bases, leaving 10 bases between them. From germline, CDR1 is SGHRS and CDR2 YFSETQ. The CDR3 has 11 amino acids. CDR3 sequence reads: CASSQGNEQFF. DNA of the CDR3: TGCGCCAGTTCCCAGGGGAATGAGCAGTTCTTC. Combining the CDR3 with reference TRBV5-1 and TRBJ2-1 gives the whole variable domain KAGVTQTPRYLIKTRGQQVTLSCSPISGHRSVSWYQQTPGQGLQFLFEYFSETQRNKGNFPGRFSGRQFSNSRSEMNVSTLELGDSALYLCASSQGNEQFFGPGTRLTVL.

This chain joins TRBV4-1 and TRBJ1-1; no firm D call. Trimming cost V 4 bases and J 0 bases, with 12 bases left between them. Germline V gene lookup returns CDR1 MGHRA and CDR2 YSYEKL. The CDR3 length is 15 residues. CDR3 loop: CASSPRAGMNTEAFF. The CDR3, as DNA: TGCGCCAGCAGCCCAAGGGCGGGGATGAACACTGAAGCTTTCTTT.

The chain has TRBV6-6 and TRBJ1-2; D might be TRBD1 (5 bases). The CDR3 runs to 12 residues. Between the trimmed V and J ends, which lost 8 bases and 1 base, there was a span of 8 bases. Germline CDR1 and CDR2: MNHNY and SVGAGI (reference sequence). In nucleotides, the CDR3 is TGTGCCAGCGATCAGGGTAACTATGGCTACACCTTC. This encodes CASDQGNYGYTF.

The V call is TRBV14, the J call TRBJ2-1; D gene unclear. With 2 bases removed from V and 7 bases from J, the gap between germline ends came to 9 bases. The CDR3 is made up of 13 amino acids. Per germline, CDR1 SGHDN and CDR2 FVKESK. The CDR3 here is CASSQSPANEQFF. CDR3 nucleotides: TGTGCCAGCAGCCAAAGCCCAGCGAATGAGCAGTTCTTC.

The chain recombines TRBV5-6 with TRBJ2-7; D is perhaps TRBD2 (6 bases). The CDR3 is 16 residues long. V shed 3 bases and J shed 6 bases, with 22 bases lying between them. Germline-derived CDR1 and CDR2 are SGHDT and YYEEEE. CDR3 sequence: CASSWRGWPTSGEQYV. CDR3 nucleotides: TGTGCCAGCAGCTGGAGGGGTTGGCCGACCTCGGGCGAGCAGTACGTC.

The genes are TRBV29-1 and TRBJ2-7; D gene uncertain. The CDR3 has 12 amino acids. The V gene's germline CDR1 is SQVTM and CDR2 ANQGSEA. Trimming took 3 bases from V and 4 from J, leaving 10 bases between them. Written as DNA, the CDR3 is TGCAGCGTTGAGGGCTCGGCATACGAGCAGTACTTC. Translating it yields CSVEGSAYEQYF.

The chain employs TRBV27 and TRBJ2-3; 12 bases are a match to TRBD1. CDR1 MNHEY and CDR2 SMNVEV come from the germline V gene (reference sequence). The J segment lost 10 bases and the V segment lost 4 bases, leaving 18 bases of the junction unmatched. CDR3 size: 18 residues. CDR3: CASSSTGTGGSIIGSQYF. Here the CDR3 DNA reads TGTGCCAGCAGTTCCACCGGGACAGGGGGCTCAATCATCGGGTCGCAGTATTTT.

V gene TRBV19 combines with J gene TRBJ2-2; TRBD2 matches at 12 bases. J gave up 6 bases and V 5 bases, and 4 bases lay outside the gene matches. Germline CDR1 and CDR2: LNHDA and SQIVND (reference sequence). This CDR3 region has 15 residues. CDR3 amino acids: CASSPTSGRSGELFF. For the CDR3, the DNA is TGTGCCAGTAGTCCGACTAGCGGGAGATCCGGGGAGCTGTTTTTT.

This clone was seen a few times. J is TRBJ1-2 and V is TRBV5-1; TRBD1 matches at 9 bases. CDR3 length: 14 residues. Germline trimming cut 1 base from V and 8 bases from J; bases unmatched to any gene: 6. The germline CDR1 and CDR2 sequences are SGHRS and YFSETQ. Written as DNA, the CDR3 is TGCGCCAGCAGCTTGACAGGGGGCGCGAGAGGCTACACCTTC. Translating it yields CASSLTGGARGYTF.

The CDR3 DNA sequence: TGTGCCAGCAGTGAAGCCGGTGGCGGGCCGATGGAGACCCAGTACTTC. As protein: CASSEAGGGPMETQYF. The chain couples TRBV2 to TRBJ2-5; TRBD2 might be the D (5 bases). The V gene's germline CDR1 is SNHLY and CDR2 FYNNEI. Trimming pared 0 bases from V and 5 bases from J, leaving 16 bases between. The CDR3 is 16 amino acids.

The chain is built from TRBV7-2 and TRBJ2-2; D remains unclear. CDR1 SGHTA and CDR2 FQGNSA come from the germline V gene. This CDR3 region has 14 residues. Deletions cut 1 base from V and 7 bases from J, with 10 bases between. This CDR3 reads CASSLGFPGGELFF. The CDR3 DNA is TGTGCCAGCAGCTTAGGTTTCCCGGGCGGGGAGCTGTTTTTT.